Detailed here is one T cell receptor (beta chain). What it binds is unknown. The record originates from a study of identical twins. Study observations and caveats: In cord blood, abundant beta clonotypes had fewer insertions; memory showed no trend. Invariant MAIT and iNKT cells could partly confound zero-insertion analyses.

Template switching (which added a universal primer site) was used, and cDNA carried unique molecular identifiers. In TCRdb, the 5' RACE reads were re-called with MiXCR into one record per CDR3 protein. The sample lists 430,000 or so distinct CDR3 sequences, around 24% seen once, with about 2.9% in the top ten. These records were also assigned to another study, of T cells expressing NK-cell markers. That study adds: Seven HCMV-seropositive donors and one seronegative donor made up the eight sequenced donors.

Material: CD4+ T cells sorted from blood. This sequence originates from a young woman in good health.

CDR3 DNA sequence: TGTGCCAGCAGCGCGCGGGGGTTGGGCGGGGAGCTGTTTTTT. Amino acid sequence: CASSARGLGGELFF. The rearrangement joins TRBV6-1 to TRBJ2-2, with 7 bases aligning to TRBD2. Germline V lookup: CDR1 MNHNS, CDR2 SASEGT. The V gene end was trimmed by 6 bases and the J gene end by 7 bases; junction bases not matched to a gene: 8. The CDR3 spans 14 residues.